What follows describes a single T cell receptor (beta chain). These data are taken from a study of T cell changes during pregnancy in multiple sclerosis. Repertoires were generated with immunoSEQ multiplex PCR, while TCRdb's copy carries only in-frame clones and drops some. The table includes some 80,000 clones, about 93% detected once. CDR1 is MGHRA and CDR2 is YSYEKL in the germline V gene. Unmatched junction bases numbered 7, after V lost 1 base and J lost 4 bases. The CDR3 is 15 residues long. The specimen comprised CD4+ T cells from peripheral blood mononuclear cells, sampled after pregnancy. The source is a female donor with multiple sclerosis, enrolled in a pregnancy study. The chain combines TRBV4-1 with TRBJ2-7; 7 nucleotides align to TRBD2. The CDR3 here is CASSQAPGGQYEQYF. The DNA for the CDR3 is TGCGCCAGCAGCCAAGCACCGGGAGGTCAGTACGAGCAGTACTTC.